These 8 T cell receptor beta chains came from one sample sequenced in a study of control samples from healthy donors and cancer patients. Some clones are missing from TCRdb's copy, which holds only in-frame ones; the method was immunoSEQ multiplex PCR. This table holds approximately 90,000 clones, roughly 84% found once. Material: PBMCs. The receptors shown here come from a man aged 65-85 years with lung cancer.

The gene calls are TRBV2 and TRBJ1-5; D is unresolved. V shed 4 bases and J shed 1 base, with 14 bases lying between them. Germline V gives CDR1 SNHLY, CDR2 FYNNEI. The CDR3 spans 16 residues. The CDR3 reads CASSAPGISSNQPQHF. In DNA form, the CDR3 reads TGTGCCAGCAGTGCGCCGGGAATCTCAAGCAATCAGCCCCAGCATTTT.

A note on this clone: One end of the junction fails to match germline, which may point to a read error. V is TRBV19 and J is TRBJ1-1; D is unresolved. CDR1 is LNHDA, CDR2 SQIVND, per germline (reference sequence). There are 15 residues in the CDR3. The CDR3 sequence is CASSTWMAGNPEAFF. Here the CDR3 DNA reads TGTGCCAGTAGTACCTGGATGGCGGGGAACCCTGAAGCTTTCTTT.

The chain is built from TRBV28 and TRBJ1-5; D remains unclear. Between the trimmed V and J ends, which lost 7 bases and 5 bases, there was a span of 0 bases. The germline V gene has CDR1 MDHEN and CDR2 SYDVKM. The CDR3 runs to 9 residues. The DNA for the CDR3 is TGTGCCAGCAATCAGCCCCAGCATTTT. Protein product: CASNQPQHF. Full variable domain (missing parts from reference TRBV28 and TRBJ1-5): DVKVTQSSRYLVKRTGEKVFLECVQDMDHENMFWYRQDPGLGLRLIYFSYDVKMKEKGDIPEGYSVSREKKERFSLILESASTNQTSMYLCASNQPQHFGDGTRLSIL.

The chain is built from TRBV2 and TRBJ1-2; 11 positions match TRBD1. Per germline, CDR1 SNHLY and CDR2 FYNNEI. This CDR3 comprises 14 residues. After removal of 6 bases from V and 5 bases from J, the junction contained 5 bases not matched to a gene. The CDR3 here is CASRPGQGGYGYTF. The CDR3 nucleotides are TGTGCCAGCAGGCCGGGACAGGGGGGGTATGGCTACACCTTC. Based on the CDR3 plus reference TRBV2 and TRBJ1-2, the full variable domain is EPEVTQTPSHQVTQMGQEVILRCVPISNHLYFYWYRQILGQKVEFLVSFYNNEISEKSEIFDDQFSVERPDGSNFTLKIRSTKLEDSAMYFCASRPGQGGYGYTFGSGTRLTVV.

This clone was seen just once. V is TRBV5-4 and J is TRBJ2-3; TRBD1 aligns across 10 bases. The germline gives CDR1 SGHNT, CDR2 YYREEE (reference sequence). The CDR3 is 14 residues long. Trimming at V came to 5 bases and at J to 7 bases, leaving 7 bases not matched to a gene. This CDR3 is CASSWDRGSNTQYF. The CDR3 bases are TGTGCCAGCAGTTGGGACAGGGGCTCGAATACGCAGTATTTT.

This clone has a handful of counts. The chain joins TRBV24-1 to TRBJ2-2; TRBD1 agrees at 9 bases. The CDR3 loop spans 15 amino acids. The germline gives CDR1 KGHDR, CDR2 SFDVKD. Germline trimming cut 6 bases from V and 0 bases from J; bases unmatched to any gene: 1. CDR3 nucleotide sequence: TGTGCCACCAGTCGACAGGGGGCGAACACCGGGGAGCTGTTTTTT. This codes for CATSRQGANTGELFF.

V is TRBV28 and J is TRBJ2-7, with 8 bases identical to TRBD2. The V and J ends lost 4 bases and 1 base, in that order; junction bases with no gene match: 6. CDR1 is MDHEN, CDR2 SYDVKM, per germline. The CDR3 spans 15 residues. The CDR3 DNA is TGTGCCAGCAGTTCGAGCGGGGGAGGATCCTACGAGCAGTACTTC. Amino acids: CASSSSGGGSYEQYF.

The CDR3 here is CASSTSGGGTGELFF. DNA for the CDR3: TGTGCCAGCAGTACAAGCGGGGGGGGAACCGGGGAGCTGTTTTTT. This chain uses TRBV6-6 with TRBJ2-2; 10 positions match TRBD2. Trimming took 5 bases from V and 5 from J; bases not matched to a gene: 5. The CDR3 extends over 15 amino acids. The germline V gene has CDR1 MNHNY and CDR2 SVGAGI (reference sequence).